These 32 T cell receptor beta chains came from one sample sequenced in a study of tumor-infiltrating lymphocytes in primary liver carcinoma listed by TCRdb under 2017. Without any cell sorting, total RNA and DNA were extracted together from about 20-30 mg of bulk tissue using the AllPrep DNA/RNA mini kit. Instrument on record: Illumina HiSeq 2500. Using a constant-region primer and ProtoScript II reverse transcriptase, TCRbeta-specific cDNA was reverse-transcribed from roughly 460 ng total RNA. TCRbeta libraries were built with three nested multiplex PCR rounds, a slightly modified ARM-PCR procedure. Each of the first two PCR rounds ran for approximately 10 cycles using multiplex TRBV1-TRBV30 forward primers together with a Cbeta reverse primer. In-frame beta chains were kept once TCRdb had trimmed the public reads at Q25 with fastp and called clones with MiXCR. Records with the same CDR3 protein are collapsed into one entry carrying the most frequent genes and DNA. The sample records around 20,000 distinct CDR3 sequences, 79% of which are singletons. Over 30% of the sample is in the top ten clones.

Sample: liver tumor tissue from sampling region 4. What the cell subset or site label conveys for this sample: tumor region T4, right-lateral pole. Every receptor here comes from a woman aged 25 to 39 with primary liver carcinoma and hepatitis B virus infection.

About this clonotype itself: The CDR3 carries no conserved terminal phenylalanine or tryptophan, so it likely arises from a read error. This rearrangement joins TRBV7-3 to TRBJ2-5, with D tentatively TRBD2 (6 bases). CDR3 length: 15 residues. The V end was cut by 4 bases, the J end by 3 bases, with 15 bases between. Per germline, CDR1 SGHTA and CDR2 FQGTGA. CDR3 nucleotides: TGTGCCAGCAGCTCAACTAGCTGGAGTAAAGAGACCCAGTACTCC. Amino acids: CASSSTSWSKETQYS.

To note about this clonotype: An end of the junction does not agree with germline; a read error may underlie this. The V gene is TRBV11-2, the J gene TRBJ2-3; 7 positions agree with TRBD1. The CDR3 runs 16 residues. Germline assignment: CDR1 SGHAT and CDR2 FQNNGV. As DNA, the CDR3 is TGCGCCAGCAACCGGACGCGACAGGGAAGAGGAGATACGCAGTATTTT. It encodes CASNRTRQGRGDTQYF.

By frequency in the sample, this clonotype is medium-sized. The chain combines TRBV9 with TRBJ1-1; D not certain. The length of the CDR3 is 14 residues. Germline V gives CDR1 SGDLS, CDR2 YYNGEE. The germline V and J ends were trimmed by 0 bases and 4 bases, with 10 bases remaining between them. CDR3 in DNA: TGTGCCAGCAGCGTAGCCCACTCGGGCACTGAAGCTTTCTTT. This translates into CASSVAHSGTEAFF.

This clonotype occurred many times. In this CDR3 the conserved last residue, phenylalanine or tryptophan, is missing, so a read error is likely. The V and J genes are TRBV4-3 and TRBJ2-2; D might be TRBD2 (5 bases). Germline CDR1 and CDR2: LGHNA and YSLEER. The CDR3 covers 13 residues. Trimming stripped 5 bases from V and 6 bases from J, with 10 bases between. This chain's CDR3 is CASSSMGAGELFP. The CDR3 DNA reads as TGCGCCAGCAGCTCGATGGGAGCCGGGGAGCTGTTTCCT.

In nucleotides, the CDR3 is TGTGCCAGCAGTTTTTCAATAGTCACAGATACGCAGTATTTT. Its translation is CASSFSIVTDTQYF. This sequence joins TRBV28 and TRBJ2-3; D unresolved. Looked up from germline, CDR1 is MDHEN and CDR2 is SYDVKM. This CDR3 has 14 residues. The V end was cut by 3 bases, the J end by 2 bases, with 9 bases between.

With regard to this clonotype: One end of the junction varies from germline; a read error may be responsible. The chain combines TRBV11-2 with TRBJ2-7; D not certain. CDR3 size: 17 residues. Per germline, CDR1 SGHAT and CDR2 FQNNGV. The CDR3 loop is CARSLRSTALSSYEQYF. CDR3 coding DNA: TGTGCCCGCAGCTTAAGAAGTACAGCTCTGAGCTCCTACGAGCAGTACTTC.

Notes on this clonotype: Since no conserved phenylalanine or tryptophan closes the CDR3, a read error is the likely cause. This sequence joins TRBV6-5 and TRBJ2-5, with 10 bases fitting TRBD1. There are 13 residues in the CDR3. Germline V lookup: CDR1 MNHEY, CDR2 SVGAGI. The ends lost 5 bases at V and 9 bases at J; junction bases unmatched: 6. CDR3 sequence: CASSVDRGLAQYL. In DNA, the CDR3 is TGTGCCAGCAGTGTCGACAGGGGGCTGGCCCAGTACCTC.

A remark on this clonotype: At one end, the junction sequence differs from germline, possibly due to a read error. The V call is TRBV11-2, the J call TRBJ1-1, with TRBD1 identical over 12 bases. Germline-derived CDR1 and CDR2 are SGHAT and FQNNGV. The CDR3 runs to 20 residues. The CDR3 DNA follows: TGTGCTAGCAGCGCTCGGGACAGGGGGCGCAAGAGGTGGAGTAACATTAAAGCTTTATTT. Translated, it gives CASSARDRGRKRWSNIKALF. Drawing the rest from reference TRBV11-2 and TRBJ1-1, the complete variable domain is EAGVAQSPRYKIIEKRQSVAFWCNPISGHATLYWYQQILGQGPKLLIQFQNNGVVDDSQLPKDRFSAERLKGVDSTLKIQPAKLEDSAVYLCASSARDRGRKRWSNIKALFGQGTRLTVV.

This chain links TRBV6-5 with TRBJ2-7; possibly TRBD1 for D (5 bases). The CDR3 extends over 15 amino acids. Germline V gene lookup returns CDR1 MNHEY and CDR2 SVGAGI. Trimming removed 9 bases from V and 0 bases from J, with 18 bases in between. The CDR3 sequence is CASGYKDNSSYEQYF. The CDR3 DNA follows: TGTGCCAGTGGTTACAAGGACAACAGCTCCTACGAGCAGTACTTC.

As for this clonotype: Since a much larger clone is just one base distant, this may be a read error. The conserved final phenylalanine or tryptophan is absent from the CDR3, which likely points to a read error. This chain uses TRBV29-1 with TRBJ2-5, with TRBD2 as a possible D gene (5 bases). Trimming stripped 4 bases from V and 4 bases from J, with 10 bases between. The germline V gene has CDR1 SQVTM and CDR2 ANQGSEA. The CDR3 loop spans 12 amino acids. DNA of the CDR3: TGCAGCGTTGTCGGGGTGGGAGAGACCCAGTACCTC. It specifies CSVVGVGETQYL.

To note about this clonotype: The junction shows a germline mismatch at one end, possibly a read error. The DNA for the CDR3 is TGTGCCAGCAATTTCGTGGTAGCGGGACGCAATGGGCAGTTCTTC. Translated: CASNFVVAGRNGQFF. The V and J genes are TRBV28 and TRBJ2-1; 8 positions agree with TRBD2. There are 15 residues in the CDR3. CDR1 and CDR2 from the germline V gene are MDHEN and SYDVKM. The variable domain in full, completed from reference TRBV28 and TRBJ2-1, reads DVKVTQSSRYLVKRTGEKVFLECVQDMDHENMFWYRQDPGLGLRLIYFSYDVKMKEKGDIPEGYSVSREKKERFSLILESASTNQTSMYLCASNFVVAGRNGQFFGPGTRLTVL.

As for this clonotype: It is likely a read error, because the conserved phenylalanine at the end of the CDR3 is missing. The chain has TRBV11-2 and TRBJ2-1, with 8 nucleotides matching TRBD1. CDR3 length: 15 amino acids. Germline CDR1 and CDR2: SGHAT and FQNNGV. V lost 4 bases, J lost 13 bases, and 15 bases stayed unmatched. The CDR3 DNA reads as TGTGCCAGCAGCTATATAGGACAGGGCGAAAACGAACAGTTCTTG. Residues: CASSYIGQGENEQFL.

This clonotype was counted only a few times. A read error may produce the germline difference seen at one junction end. This chain uses TRBV4-1 with TRBJ2-2; a weak D match, TRBD1 (6 bases). CDR1 is MGHRA, CDR2 YSYEKL, per germline. This CDR3 is built from 15 residues. As DNA, the CDR3 is TGCGCCAGCAGCCAAGATTCAGGGGCGACCGGGGAGTTGTTTTTT. This encodes CASSQDSGATGELFF.

Concerning this clonotype itself: A much larger clone differs by one base, so this may be a read error. It is unclear where the CDR3 begins or ends on the DNA, so no DNA is shown, and the CDR3 is as TCRdb lists it. This chain connects TRBV29-1 to TRBJ1-1. Germline V gene data show CDR1 as SQVTM and CDR2 as ANQGSEA. The CDR3 is made up of 12 amino acids, end residues included. The CDR3 spells CSVGKGSTETFF.

This clonotype has only one observation. The junction departs from the called germline gene at one end, perhaps through a read error. V and J are TRBV13 and TRBJ2-7; D is perhaps TRBD1 or TRBD2 (5 bases each). The CDR3 has 12 residues. Germline V CDR1 and CDR2: PRHDT, FYEKMQ (reference sequence). CDR3 sequence reads: CVSSPGIGDQYF. Here the CDR3 DNA reads TGTGTCAGCAGCCCAGGGATTGGGGACCAGTACTTC.

This clonotype came up a few times. A read error may account for a junction end that differs from germline. J is TRBJ2-1 and V is TRBV6-4; no reliable D call. The CDR3 consists of 14 residues. The germline gives CDR1 MRHNA, CDR2 SNTAGT. CDR3 in amino acids: CASSDRIEDNKQFF. For the CDR3, the DNA is TGCGCCAGCAGTGACCGAATCGAAGACAATAAGCAGTTCTTC.

On this clonotype itself: A much larger clone differs by one base, so this may be a read error. V and J are TRBV5-4 and TRBJ2-1, with 11 positions matching TRBD2. The CDR3 totals 16 residues. Looked up from germline, CDR1 is SGHNT and CDR2 is YYREEE (reference sequence). Written as DNA, the CDR3 is TGTGCCAACAGCTCCCCTAGCGGGAGGAGTCGGAATGAGCAGTTCTTC. Its translation: CANSSPSGRSRNEQFF. The variable domain in full, completed from reference TRBV5-4 and TRBJ2-1, reads ETGVTQSPTHLIKTRGQQVTLRCSSQSGHNTVSWYQQALGQGPQFIFQYYREEENGRGNFPPRFSGLQFPNYSSELNVNALELDDSALYLCANSSPSGRSRNEQFFGPGTRLTVL.

Details on this clonotype: One end of the junction does not line up with germline, which may come from a read error. The CDR3 bases are TGTGCCGGCAGCTTCTTAAGGACGGGACCAGCTGGTGACGGCGAGACCCAGTACTTC. It codes for CAGSFLRTGPAGDGETQYF. This sequence joins TRBV12-3 or TRBV12-4 and TRBJ2-5, with D possibly called TRBD1 or TRBD2 (5 bases each). The length of the CDR3 is 19 residues.

Comments on this clonotype: A read error is likely, as this CDR3 ends without the conserved phenylalanine or tryptophan. The chain uses TRBV11-2 and TRBJ2-7; D gene uncertain. Germline CDR1 and CDR2: SGHAT and FQNNGV. The V gene lost 4 bases and the J gene lost 3 bases, with 19 bases spanning the gap. This CDR3 has 16 residues. Here the CDR3 reads CASSSNPGPYVYEQYL. For the CDR3, the DNA is TGTGCCAGCAGCTCAAATCCGGGTCCCTACGTCTACGAGCAGTACCTT.

Remarks on this clonotype: The junction does not match germline at one end; this may be a read error. The chain combines TRBV6-5 with TRBJ2-7; perhaps TRBD1 as D (6 bases). The CDR3 extends over 15 amino acids. Germline V lookup: CDR1 MNHEY, CDR2 SVGAGI. This CDR3 is CAGSYKDSSSYKEYF. The DNA of the CDR3 is TGTGCCGGCAGTTACAAGGACAGCAGCTCCTACAAGGAATACTTC.

Turning to this clonotype: Mismatch with germline at one junction end may stem from a read error. The CDR3 region is CTSSLGVNGSYKQYF. In nucleotides, the CDR3 is TGTACCAGCAGCTTAGGAGTTAACGGTTCCTACAAGCAGTACTTC. The chain is built from TRBV11-2 and TRBJ2-7; D not resolved. Germline CDR1 SGHAT, CDR2 FQNNGV. This CDR3 is built from 15 residues.

Comment on this clonotype: A read error may be the cause here, since a much bigger clone is one base away. Here the CDR3 omits its conserved ending phenylalanine or tryptophan, so a read error is the likely source. The limits of the CDR3 on the DNA are not certain, so only TCRdb's listed CDR3 is given. The J gene is TRBJ1-1, the V gene TRBV21-1. TRBV21-1 is tagged as a pseudogene. The CDR3 extends over 14 residues, inclusive of both ends. The CDR3 sequence is CTSSFRFVNTEAFL.

This clonotype was detected only a few times. The final CDR3 position lacks the conserved phenylalanine or tryptophan, pointing to a likely read error. The chain links TRBV4-1 to TRBJ1-1; 7 bases match TRBD1. The CDR3 runs 16 residues. CDR1 is MGHRA and CDR2 is YSYEKL in the germline V gene. V lost 1 base and J lost 5; bases outside the gene matches: 10. DNA for the CDR3: TGCGCCAGCAGCCAAGTTCTTGACAGGGAGCGGACTGAAGCTTTCCTT. It yields the protein CASSQVLDRERTEAFL.

The chain is built from TRBV12-3 or TRBV12-4 and TRBJ1-5; a weak D match, TRBD1 (6 bases). The CDR3 sequence is 14 residues long. The CDR3 DNA reads as TGTGTCAACAGCCCAACAGGGCTTACTCAGCCCCAGCATTTT. This encodes CVNSPTGLTQPQHF.

Notes on this clonotype: A junction boundary mismatches the germline segment, possibly from a read error. V and J are TRBV11-3 and TRBJ2-1; TRBD2 might be the D (6 bases). The CDR3 extends over 17 amino acids. CDR1 is SGHNT, CDR2 YENEEA, per germline. CDR3 DNA: TGTGCCAGCAGCTTAGATCTGGCCGGGAGCTCCTACAATGAGGAGCTCTTC. Encoded protein: CASSLDLAGSSYNEELF.

Of note for this clonotype: One end of the junction fails to match germline, which may point to a read error. The rearrangement links TRBV5-4 to TRBJ2-3; TRBD1 might be the D (5 bases). CDR1 and CDR2 (germline): SGHNT, YYREEE (reference sequence). The CDR3 is 17 amino acids. The CDR3 sequence is CATSIDGHPPSTDTQYF. In DNA, the CDR3 is TGTGCCACCAGCATAGACGGACACCCTCCATCCACAGATACGCAGTATTTT.

Of note for this clonotype: Likely a read error: the CDR3 ends without its conserved phenylalanine or tryptophan. This chain uses TRBV11-3 with TRBJ1-1; D is undetermined. This CDR3 region has 14 residues. Germline V CDR1 and CDR2: SGHNT, YENEEA. CDR3 in DNA: TGTGTCAGCAGCTTAAAAGCGGCGATCACTGAAGCTTTCTTA. Amino acid sequence: CVSSLKAAITEAFL.

With regard to this clonotype: It may be a read error: a sequence one base away is much more abundant. V usage is TRBV4-2 and J usage is TRBJ2-3; 9 nucleotides line up with TRBD2. There are 18 residues in the CDR3. Germline CDR1 and CDR2: LGHNA and YNFKEQ. The CDR3 nucleotides are TGTGCCTGCAGCCAAGATAGTTCGGCTAGCGGGGGCACAGATACGCAGTATTTT. It encodes CACSQDSSASGGTDTQYF.

This chain uses TRBV12-3 or TRBV12-4 with TRBJ2-1; 9 nucleotides align to TRBD2. V was clipped by 7 bases and J by 12 bases; unmatched bases: 16. The CDR3 spans 15 residues. The CDR3 loop reads CASNLSETSGLGQFF. CDR3 in DNA: TGTGCCAGCAACCTGTCCGAGACTAGCGGACTTGGGCAGTTCTTC.

Only one count was recorded for this clonotype. The gene calls are TRBV4-2 and TRBJ1-1; TRBD1 might be the D (5 bases). CDR1 LGHNA and CDR2 YNFKEQ come from the germline V gene. The CDR3 covers 16 residues. V lost 4 bases and J 7 bases, leaving 22 bases between the germline ends. The CDR3 region has the DNA TGTGCCAGCAGCCCCGTCGAGGGGAGAGGGAGCGATGAAGCTTTCTTT. It translates to CASSPVEGRGSDEAFF.

As to this clonotype: The DNA is omitted, as the CDR3 cannot be located on it reliably, and the CDR3 follows TCRdb's listing. J is TRBJ1-6 and V is TRBV5-6. The CDR3 is 14 residues long, ends included. CDR1 is SGHDT, CDR2 YYEEEE, per germline. CDR3 region: CVNSLVALGSPIHF.

The CDR3 DNA reads as TGTGCCAGTAGCCACACACTAGAGTGGGAGGGTTTCGAGCAGTACTTC. Protein sequence: CASSHTLEWEGFEQYF. This sequence joins TRBV7-9 and TRBJ2-7, with 7 bases fitting TRBD2. Trimming removed 9 bases from V and 6 bases from J; junction bases left unmatched: 20. Germline values: CDR1 SEHNR, CDR2 FQNEAQ (reference sequence). This CDR3 spans 16 amino acids.